These 8 T cell receptor beta chains share one sample of origin, sequenced in a study of blood T cell repertoires in COVID-19. The table came from immunoSEQ multiplex PCR; TCRdb's copy has only in-frame clones and leaves some out. Of 200,000 to 250,000 clones listed, approximately 90% are singletons. The specimen was peripheral blood. The source is a woman between 35 and 50 years old who had recovered from COVID-19.

The CDR3 bases are TGTGCCCGGGCCGCGGGGAAGGTTGCGGCTGGGGCCAACGTCCTGACTTTC. This gives the protein CARAAGKVAAGANVLTF. The chain employs TRBV30 and TRBJ2-6, with D maybe TRBD2 (6 bases). Per the germline V gene, CDR1 is GTSNPN and CDR2 is SVGIG (reference sequence). CDR3 size: 17 residues. Trimming pared 8 bases from V and 2 bases from J, leaving 22 bases between.

The chain combines TRBV19 with TRBJ1-6, with 8 bases matching TRBD1. V lost 4 bases and J lost 7; bases outside the gene matches: 6. Germline-derived CDR1 and CDR2 are LNHDA and SQIVND (reference sequence). The CDR3 loop spans 15 amino acids. The CDR3 bases are TGTGCCAGTAGTACTTGGGGACAGGACAATTCACCCCTCCACTTT. Residues: CASSTWGQDNSPLHF.

The chain employs TRBV12-3 or TRBV12-4 and TRBJ1-2, with 7 bases fitting TRBD1. CDR3 length: 13 residues. V was clipped by 4 bases and J by 6 bases; unmatched bases: 5. CDR3 sequence reads: CASSSRQGHGYTF. Written as DNA, the CDR3 is TGTGCCAGCAGTTCAAGACAGGGCCATGGCTACACCTTC.

The chain carries TRBV5-4 and TRBJ1-2, with 11 bases that match TRBD1. J was trimmed by 8 bases and V by 5 bases; bases with no gene match: 5. The CDR3 contains 13 residues. In germline, CDR1 is SGHNT, CDR2 YYREEE (reference sequence). Here the CDR3 reads CASRPDRGQGYTF. The CDR3 DNA sequence: TGTGCCAGCAGGCCGGACAGGGGGCAGGGCTACACCTTC.

As to this clone: Other DNA sequences in the same sample also yield this CDR3. The chain is built from TRBV19 and TRBJ1-4, with 7 positions matching TRBD1. The V gene's germline CDR1 is LNHDA and CDR2 SQIVND (reference sequence). The CDR3 is 15 residues long. J lost 4 bases, V lost 1 base, and 3 bases had no gene match. The DNA for the CDR3 is TGTGCCAGTAGTATAGGGGGACAGCATAATGAAAAACTGTTTTTT. Translated: CASSIGGQHNEKLFF. The full variable domain, rest sourced from reference TRBV19 and TRBJ1-4, is DGGITQSPKYLFRKEGQNVTLSCEQNLNHDAMYWYRQDPGQGLRLIYYSQIVNDFQKGDIAEGYSVSREKKESFPLTVTSAQKNPTAFYLCASSIGGQHNEKLFFGSGTQLSVL.

The rearrangement uses TRBV28 and TRBJ1-6; 8 positions match TRBD1. V lost 2 bases, J lost 8 bases, and 11 bases stayed unmatched. The CDR3 runs 17 residues. Germline CDR1 is MDHEN and CDR2 is SYDVKM. CDR3 nucleotides: TGTGCCAGCAGTTTAGGACAGGGCCGACCTGGGGATTCACCCCTCCACTTT. This gives the protein CASSLGQGRPGDSPLHF.

The chain carries TRBV7-2 and TRBJ2-3, with 13 bases aligning to TRBD2. Germline V gene sequence: CDR1 SGHTA, CDR2 FQGNSA. V was clipped by 0 bases and J by 11 bases; unmatched bases: 5. CDR3 length equals 15 residues. CDR3 amino acids: CASSLAGTSGIRQYF. CDR3 bases: TGTGCCAGCAGCTTAGCGGGGACTAGCGGGATAAGGCAGTATTTT. Full variable domain (rest looked up from reference TRBV7-2 and TRBJ2-3): GAGVSQSPSNKVTEKGKDVELRCDPISGHTALYWYRQSLGQGLEFLIYFQGNSAPDKSGLPSDRFSAERTGGSVSTLTIQRTQQEDSAVYLCASSLAGTSGIRQYFGPGTRLTVL.

The rearrangement joins TRBV19 to TRBJ2-3; 14 bases line up with TRBD2. This CDR3 is 17 amino acids long. Germline-derived CDR1 and CDR2 are LNHDA and SQIVND (reference sequence). Unmatched junction bases numbered 5, after V lost 5 bases and J lost 1 base. CDR3 sequence reads: CASSLGLAGEGTDTQYF. The CDR3 DNA is TGTGCCAGTAGTCTGGGACTAGCGGGAGAGGGCACAGATACGCAGTATTTT.